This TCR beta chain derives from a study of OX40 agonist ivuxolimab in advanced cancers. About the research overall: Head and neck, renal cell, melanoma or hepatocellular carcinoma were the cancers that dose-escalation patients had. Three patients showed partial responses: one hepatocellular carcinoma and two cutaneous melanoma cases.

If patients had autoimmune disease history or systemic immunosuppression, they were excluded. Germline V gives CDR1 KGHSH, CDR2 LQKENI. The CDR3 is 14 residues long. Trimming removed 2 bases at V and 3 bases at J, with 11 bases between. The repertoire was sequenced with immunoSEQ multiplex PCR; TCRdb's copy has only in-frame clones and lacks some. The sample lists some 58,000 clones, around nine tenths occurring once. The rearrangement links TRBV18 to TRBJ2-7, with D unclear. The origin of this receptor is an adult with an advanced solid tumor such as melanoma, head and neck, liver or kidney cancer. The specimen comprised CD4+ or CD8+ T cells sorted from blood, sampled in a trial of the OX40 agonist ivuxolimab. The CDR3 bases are TGTGCCAGCTCACCAAACCACCCGGACTACGAGCAGTACTTC. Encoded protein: CASSPNHPDYEQYF.